The rows below give T cell receptor beta chains drawn from one sample of a study of blood T cell repertoires in COVID-19. Assay: immunoSEQ multiplex PCR; the TCRdb copy retains only in-frame clones and omits some. The table records 250,000 to 350,000 clones, around 90% of them present only once. Sequencing was performed on PBMCs or T cells enriched from blood (not recorded which). Source of these receptors: a woman younger than 30 with acute COVID-19. Each CDR3 is given without its conserved first and last residue. A D gene is named only where the DNA matches it firmly.

J,length,D,V,CDR3
TRBJ2-2,12,-,TRBV15,ATSTLAYTGELF
TRBJ2-7,11,-,TRBV11-3,ASSSGSTYEQY
TRBJ2-3,12,TRBD1,TRBV7-3,ASSWDRSTDTQY
TRBJ2-5,14,TRBD2,TRBV28,ASSPYSGSLRETQY
TRBJ1-4,12,-,TRBV6-6,ASSLRVPNEKLF
TRBJ1-5,13,-,TRBV5-1,ASSLAGSVNQPQH
TRBJ1-6,15,-,TRBV5-1,ASSLGGLSSYNSPLH
TRBJ1-1,15,TRBD1,TRBV18,ASSPGQGTLQVSEAF
TRBJ1-6,13,TRBD1,TRBV5-4,ASSSRGLGNSPLH
TRBJ2-7,9,TRBD1,TRBV5-1,ASSLGQGKY
TRBJ2-2,11,-,TRBV24-1,ATRGGNTGELF